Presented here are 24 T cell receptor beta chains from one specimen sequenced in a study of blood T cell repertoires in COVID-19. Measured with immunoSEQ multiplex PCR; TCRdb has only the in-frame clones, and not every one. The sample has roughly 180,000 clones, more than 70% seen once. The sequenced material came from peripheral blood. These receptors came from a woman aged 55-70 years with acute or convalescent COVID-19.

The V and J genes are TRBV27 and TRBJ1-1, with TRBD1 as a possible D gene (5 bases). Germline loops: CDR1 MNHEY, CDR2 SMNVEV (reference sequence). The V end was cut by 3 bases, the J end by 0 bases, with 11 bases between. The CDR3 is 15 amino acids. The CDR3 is CASSLGQGLNTEAFF. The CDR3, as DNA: TGTGCCAGCAGTTTGGGGCAGGGTCTGAACACTGAAGCTTTCTTT.

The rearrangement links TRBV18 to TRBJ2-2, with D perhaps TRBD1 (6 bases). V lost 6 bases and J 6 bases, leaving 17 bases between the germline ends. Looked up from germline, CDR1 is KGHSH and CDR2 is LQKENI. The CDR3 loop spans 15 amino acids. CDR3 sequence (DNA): TGTGCCAGCTCCCCGAGACAGGCGGGCGCCGGGGAGCTGTTTTTT. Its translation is CASSPRQAGAGELFF.

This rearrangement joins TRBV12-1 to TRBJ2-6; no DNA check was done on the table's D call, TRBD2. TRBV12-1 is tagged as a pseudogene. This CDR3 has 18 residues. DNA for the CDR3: TGTGCCAGCAGCTTTGGGCCTAGCGGGATCTCTGGGGCCAACGTCCTGACTTTC. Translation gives CASSFGPSGISGANVLTF.

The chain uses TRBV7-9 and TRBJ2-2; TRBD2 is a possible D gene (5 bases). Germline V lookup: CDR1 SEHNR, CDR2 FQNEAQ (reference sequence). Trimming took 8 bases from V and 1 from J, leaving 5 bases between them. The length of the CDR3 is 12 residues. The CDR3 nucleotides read TGTGCCAGCGAGGGGAACACCGGGGAGCTGTTTTTT. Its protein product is CASEGNTGELFF. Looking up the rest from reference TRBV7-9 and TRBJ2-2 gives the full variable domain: DTGVSQNPRHKITKRGQNVTFRCDPISEHNRLYWYRQTLGQGPEFLTYFQNEAQLEKSRLLSDRFSAERPKGSFSTLEIQRTEQGDSAMYLCASEGNTGELFFGEGSRLTVL.

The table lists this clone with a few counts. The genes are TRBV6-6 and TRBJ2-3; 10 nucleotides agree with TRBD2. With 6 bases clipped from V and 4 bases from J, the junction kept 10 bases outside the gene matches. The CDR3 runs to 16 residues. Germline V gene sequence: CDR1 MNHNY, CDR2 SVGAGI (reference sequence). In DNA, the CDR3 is TGTGCCAGCAGCAGAGGGGGCAGCGGGAGGGCAGATACGCAGTATTTT. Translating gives CASSRGGSGRADTQYF.

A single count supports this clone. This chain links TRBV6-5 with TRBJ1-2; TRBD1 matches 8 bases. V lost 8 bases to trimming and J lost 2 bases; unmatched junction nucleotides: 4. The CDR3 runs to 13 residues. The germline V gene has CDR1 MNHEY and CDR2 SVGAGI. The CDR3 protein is CASLGQGNYGYTF. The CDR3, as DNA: TGTGCCAGCCTTGGACAGGGAAACTATGGCTACACCTTC.

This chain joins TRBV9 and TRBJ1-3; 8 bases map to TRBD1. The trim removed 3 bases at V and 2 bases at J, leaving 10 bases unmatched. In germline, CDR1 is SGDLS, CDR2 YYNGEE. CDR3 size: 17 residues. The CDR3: CASSGLGQGRTGNTIYF. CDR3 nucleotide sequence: TGTGCCAGCAGCGGCCTCGGACAGGGTCGGACTGGAAACACCATATATTTT.

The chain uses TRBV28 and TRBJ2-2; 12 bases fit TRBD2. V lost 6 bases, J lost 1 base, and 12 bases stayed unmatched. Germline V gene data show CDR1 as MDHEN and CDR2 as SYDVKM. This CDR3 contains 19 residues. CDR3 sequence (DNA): TGTGCCAGCAGCTCCGATCCACTAGCGGGAGGAAAGAACACCGGGGAGCTGTTTTTT. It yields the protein CASSSDPLAGGKNTGELFF. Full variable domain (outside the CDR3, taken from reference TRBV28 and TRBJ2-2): DVKVTQSSRYLVKRTGEKVFLECVQDMDHENMFWYRQDPGLGLRLIYFSYDVKMKEKGDIPEGYSVSREKKERFSLILESASTNQTSMYLCASSSDPLAGGKNTGELFFGEGSRLTVL.

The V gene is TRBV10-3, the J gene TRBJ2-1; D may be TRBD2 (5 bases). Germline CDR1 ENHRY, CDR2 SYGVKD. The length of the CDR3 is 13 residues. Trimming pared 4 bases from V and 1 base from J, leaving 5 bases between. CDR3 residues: CAISAGSYNEQFF. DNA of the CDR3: TGTGCCATCAGTGCGGGATCCTACAATGAGCAGTTCTTC.

The CDR3, as DNA: TGTGCCATCAGTGGTGTCTCAGGGATCGGCTACACCTTC. It is translated as CAISGVSGIGYTF. This sequence joins TRBV10-3 and TRBJ1-2; D is possibly TRBD1 (5 bases). V lost 4 bases to trimming and J lost 8 bases, with 14 bases between them. The germline V gene encodes CDR1 ENHRY and CDR2 SYGVKD. This CDR3 has 13 residues.

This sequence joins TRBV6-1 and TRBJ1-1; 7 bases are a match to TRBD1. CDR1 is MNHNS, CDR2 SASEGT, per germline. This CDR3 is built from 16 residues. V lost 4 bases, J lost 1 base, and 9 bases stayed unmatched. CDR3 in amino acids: CASSASEQGRNTEAFF. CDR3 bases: TGTGCCAGCAGTGCTTCGGAACAGGGGAGGAACACTGAAGCTTTCTTT.

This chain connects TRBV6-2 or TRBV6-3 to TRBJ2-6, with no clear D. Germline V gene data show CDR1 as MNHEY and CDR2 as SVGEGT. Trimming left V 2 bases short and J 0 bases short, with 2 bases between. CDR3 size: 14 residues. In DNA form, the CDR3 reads TGTGCCAGCAGTTACCTCTCTGGGGCCAACGTCCTGACTTTC. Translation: CASSYLSGANVLTF.

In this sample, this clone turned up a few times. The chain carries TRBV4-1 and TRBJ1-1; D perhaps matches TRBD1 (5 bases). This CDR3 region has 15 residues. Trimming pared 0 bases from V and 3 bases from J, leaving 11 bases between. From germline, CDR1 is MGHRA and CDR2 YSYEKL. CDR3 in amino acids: CASSQEEGSDTEAFF. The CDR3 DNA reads TGCGCCAGCAGCCAAGAGGAGGGGTCGGACACTGAAGCTTTCTTT.

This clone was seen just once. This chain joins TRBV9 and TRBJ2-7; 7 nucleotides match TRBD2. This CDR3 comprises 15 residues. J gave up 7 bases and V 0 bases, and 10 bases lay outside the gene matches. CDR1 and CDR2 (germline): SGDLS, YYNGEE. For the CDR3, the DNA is TGTGCCAGCAGCGTAGAGGTCGGGGGGAGGTTTGAGCAGTACTTC. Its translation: CASSVEVGGRFEQYF. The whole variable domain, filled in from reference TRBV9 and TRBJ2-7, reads DSGVTQTPKHLITATGQRVTLRCSPRSGDLSVYWYQQSLDQGLQFLIQYYNGEERAKGNILERFSAQQFPDLHSELNLSSLELGDSALYFCASSVEVGGRFEQYFGPGTRLTVT.

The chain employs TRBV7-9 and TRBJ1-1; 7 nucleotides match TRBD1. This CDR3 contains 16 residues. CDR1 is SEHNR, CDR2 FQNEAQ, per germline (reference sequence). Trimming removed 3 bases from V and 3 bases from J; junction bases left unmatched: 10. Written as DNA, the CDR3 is TGTGCCAGCAGCTTTCGCCCGACAGGGCTGGACACTGAAGCTTTCTTT. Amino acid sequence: CASSFRPTGLDTEAFF.

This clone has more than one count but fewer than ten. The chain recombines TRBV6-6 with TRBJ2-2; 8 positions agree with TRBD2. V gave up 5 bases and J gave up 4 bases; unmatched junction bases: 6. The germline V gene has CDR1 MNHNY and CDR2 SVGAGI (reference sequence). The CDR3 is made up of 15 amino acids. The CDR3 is CASSTGLAFTGELFF. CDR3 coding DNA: TGTGCCAGCAGTACCGGACTAGCTTTCACCGGGGAGCTGTTTTTT.

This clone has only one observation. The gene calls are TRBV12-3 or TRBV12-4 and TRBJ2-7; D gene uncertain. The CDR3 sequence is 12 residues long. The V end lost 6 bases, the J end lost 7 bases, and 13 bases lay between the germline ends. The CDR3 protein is CASREHTREQYF. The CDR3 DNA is TGTGCCAGCAGAGAACATACGAGGGAGCAGTACTTC.

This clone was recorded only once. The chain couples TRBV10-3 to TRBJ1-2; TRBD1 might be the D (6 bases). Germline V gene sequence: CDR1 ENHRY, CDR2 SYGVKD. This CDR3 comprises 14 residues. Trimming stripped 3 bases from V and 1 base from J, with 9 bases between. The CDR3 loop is CAISERQDNYGYTF. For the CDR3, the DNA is TGTGCCATCAGTGAAAGACAGGATAACTATGGCTACACCTTC.

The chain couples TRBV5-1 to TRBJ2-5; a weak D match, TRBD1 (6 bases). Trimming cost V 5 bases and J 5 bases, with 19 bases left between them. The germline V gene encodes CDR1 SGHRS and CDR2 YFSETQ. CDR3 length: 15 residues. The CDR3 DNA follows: TGCGCCAGCAGGACGCTACAGGGAAAGGGGGAGACCCAGTACTTC. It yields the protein CASRTLQGKGETQYF.

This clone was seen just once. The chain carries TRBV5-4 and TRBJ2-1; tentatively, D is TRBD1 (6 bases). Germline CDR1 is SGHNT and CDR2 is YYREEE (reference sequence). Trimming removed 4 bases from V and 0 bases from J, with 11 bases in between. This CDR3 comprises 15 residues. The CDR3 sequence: CASSQGSSSYNEQFF. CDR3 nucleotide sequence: TGTGCCAGCAGCCAGGGGTCTAGCTCCTACAATGAGCAGTTCTTC.

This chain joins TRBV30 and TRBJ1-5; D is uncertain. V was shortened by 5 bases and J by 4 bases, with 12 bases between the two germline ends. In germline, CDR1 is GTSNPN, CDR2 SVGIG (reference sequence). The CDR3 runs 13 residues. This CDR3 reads CAWSVLENQPQHF. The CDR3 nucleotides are TGTGCCTGGTCGGTGTTGGAGAATCAGCCCCAGCATTTT.

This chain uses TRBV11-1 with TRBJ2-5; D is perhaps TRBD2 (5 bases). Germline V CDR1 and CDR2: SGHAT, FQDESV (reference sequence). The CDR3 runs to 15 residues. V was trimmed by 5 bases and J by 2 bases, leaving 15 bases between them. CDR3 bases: TGTGCCAGCAGCCCTACCAGTGGCGGGCAAGAGACCCAGTACTTC. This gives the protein CASSPTSGGQETQYF.

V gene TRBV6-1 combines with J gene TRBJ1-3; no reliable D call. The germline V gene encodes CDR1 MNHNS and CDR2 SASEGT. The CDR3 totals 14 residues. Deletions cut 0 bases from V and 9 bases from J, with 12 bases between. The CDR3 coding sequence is TGTGCCAGCAGTGAAGCTTCCGGTCGTGGCACCATATATTTT. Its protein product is CASSEASGRGTIYF.

This chain's CDR3 is CASSPPGMNTGELFF. The CDR3 DNA reads TGCGCCAGCAGCCCGCCCGGGATGAACACCGGGGAGCTGTTTTTT. The J gene is TRBJ2-2, the V gene TRBV5-1; D is possibly TRBD2 (5 bases). The ends were cut back, 4 bases at V and 1 base at J, with 11 bases in the middle. CDR3 length: 15 amino acids. Germline values: CDR1 SGHRS, CDR2 YFSETQ.